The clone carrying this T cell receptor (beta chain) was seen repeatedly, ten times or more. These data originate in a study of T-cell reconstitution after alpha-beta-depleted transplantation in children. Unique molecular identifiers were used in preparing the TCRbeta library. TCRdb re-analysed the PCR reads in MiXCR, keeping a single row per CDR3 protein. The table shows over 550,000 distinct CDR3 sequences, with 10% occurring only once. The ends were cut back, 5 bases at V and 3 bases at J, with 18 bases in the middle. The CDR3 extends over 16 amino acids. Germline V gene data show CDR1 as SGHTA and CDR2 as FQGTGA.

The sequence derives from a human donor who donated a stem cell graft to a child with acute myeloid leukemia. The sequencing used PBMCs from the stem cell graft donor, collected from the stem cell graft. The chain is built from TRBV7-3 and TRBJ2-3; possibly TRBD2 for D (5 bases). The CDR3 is CASSLGQRGSTDTQYF. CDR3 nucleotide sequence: TGTGCCAGCAGCCTCGGTCAACGGGGTAGTACAGATACGCAGTATTTT.